A selection of T cell receptor beta chains follows, all from one sample in a study of cytomegalovirus exposure and HLA in healthy donors. Produced via immunoSEQ multiplex PCR; TCRdb's table is partial and in-frame only. The sample lists roughly 130,000 clones, less than 85% seen once, with about 3.3% in the top ten. The material sequenced was PBMCs. Source of these receptors: a male donor in good health and CMV-seronegative. The CDR3 runs from the conserved cysteine through the conserved F or W. D genes are given only for firm matches. The size entry is marked missing in some rows and otherwise reads once, few, many or a size class.

abundance	v_gene	d_gene	j_gene	CDR3aa	CDR3nt
-	TRBV6-1	TRBD1	TRBJ2-1	CASSGTAYNEQFF	TGTGCCAGCTCCGGGACAGCCTACAATGAGCAGTTCTTC
-	TRBV5-1	-	TRBJ2-1	CASSLGHRNNEQFF	TGCGCCAGCAGCTTGGGACATCGAAACAATGAGCAGTTCTTC
-	TRBV9	TRBD2	TRBJ2-1	CASSVGTSGVYNEQFF	TGTGCCAGCAGCGTGGGAACTAGCGGGGTTTACAATGAGCAGTTCTTC
-	TRBV9	TRBD2	TRBJ2-1	CATGKGGNSYNEQFF	TGTGCCACCGGAAAGGGAGGGAACTCCTACAATGAGCAGTTCTTC
-	TRBV5-1	-	TRBJ1-1	CASSLEPSGDTEAFF	TGCGCCAGCAGCTTGGAACCATCCGGGGACACTGAAGCTTTCTTT
-	TRBV5-4	TRBD1	TRBJ2-2	CASSRGQATNTGELFF	TGTGCCAGCAGCCGGGGACAGGCAACGAACACCGGGGAGCTGTTTTTT
-	TRBV10-3	TRBD1	TRBJ1-6	CAISKTGEENSPLHF	TGTGCCATCAGCAAAACAGGGGAAGAAAATTCACCCCTCCACTTT
-	TRBV10-2	TRBD1	TRBJ2-7	CASSVGRGQGEQYF	TGCGCCAGCAGTGTGGGCAGGGGGCAGGGAGAGCAGTACTTC
-	TRBV6-1	TRBD1	TRBJ2-7	CASSLQGFYEQYF	TGTGCCAGCAGTTTACAGGGGTTTTACGAGCAGTACTTC
-	TRBV9	-	TRBJ1-1	CASSPTQVPNTEAFF	TGTGCCAGCAGCCCGACACAGGTGCCTAACACTGAAGCTTTCTTT
-	TRBV5-1	-	TRBJ1-6	CASSPVGGGYNSPLHF	TGCGCCAGCAGCCCGGTCGGCGGGGGGTATAATTCACCCCTCCACTTT
-	TRBV11-1	-	TRBJ2-2	CASSLSPLNTGELFF	TGTGCCAGCAGCTTATCCCCCCTTAACACCGGGGAGCTGTTTTTT
-	TRBV7-6	TRBD2	TRBJ2-1	CASSTPQRGGSNEQFF	TGTGCCAGCAGCACACCACAGCGGGGGGGATCCAATGAGCAGTTCTTC
-	TRBV5-4	TRBD2	TRBJ2-5	CATEAGGLQETQYF	TGTGCCACGGAGGCGGGGGGACTGCAAGAGACCCAGTACTTC
-	TRBV6-6	-	TRBJ1-6	CASSPMADNYNSPLHF	TGTGCCAGCAGTCCAATGGCCGATAACTATAATTCACCCCTCCACTTT
-	TRBV5-1	TRBD1	TRBJ2-1	CASSSTGNGPYNEQFF	TGCGCCAGCAGCTCGACAGGGAATGGTCCCTACAATGAGCAGTTCTTC
-	TRBV5-8	TRBD1	TRBJ2-7	CASSASQGRSYEQYF	TGTGCCAGCAGCGCCTCACAGGGGCGGTCCTACGAGCAGTACTTC
-	TRBV6-6	-	TRBJ1-2	CASSYSAGVGYGYTF	TGTGCCAGCAGTTACTCGGCAGGGGTAGGCTATGGCTACACCTTC
-	TRBV2	-	TRBJ1-5	CASSDKRYNQPQHF	TGTGCCAGCAGTGACAAGAGGTATAATCAGCCCCAGCATTTT
-	TRBV9	TRBD1	TRBJ1-2	CASSVAGTATNYGYTF	TGTGCCAGCAGCGTAGCCGGGACAGCTACTAACTATGGCTACACCTTC
-	TRBV5-1	TRBD1	TRBJ1-4	CASSLGIDRGGYEKLFF	TGCGCCAGCAGCTTGGGTATCGACAGGGGAGGTTACGAAAAACTGTTTTTT
-	TRBV2	-	TRBJ1-4	CASTPGGLGEKLFF	TGTGCCAGCACGCCGGGGGGCCTGGGTGAAAAACTGTTTTTT
-	TRBV28	TRBD1	TRBJ1-2	CASSFQGVRGYTF	TGTGCCAGCAGTTTCCAGGGGGTTCGGGGCTACACCTTC
once	TRBV4-1	-	TRBJ1-5	CASSQGEGNQPQHF	TGCGCCAGCAGCCAAGGGGAGGGCAATCAGCCCCAGCATTTT
-	TRBV2	TRBD1	TRBJ2-1	CASTTTGNNEQFF	TGTGCCAGCACTACGACAGGGAACAATGAGCAGTTCTTC
-	TRBV1	-	TRBJ1-1	CTSSHPAGAFF	TGCACCAGCAGCCACCCAGCGGGGGCTTTCTTT
-	TRBV19	TRBD1	TRBJ2-7	CASMDRATGEQYF	TGTGCCAGCATGGACAGGGCCACCGGAGAGCAGTACTTC
-	TRBV5-6	TRBD1	TRBJ2-7	CASSGQGVSYEQYF	TGTGCCAGCAGCGGACAGGGAGTCTCCTACGAGCAGTACTTC
-	TRBV29-1	-	TRBJ2-2	CSVVTTLGAGELFF	TGCAGCGTTGTTACAACTCTTGGAGCCGGGGAGCTGTTTTTT
-	TRBV27	-	TRBJ2-7	CASSLDTRSYEQYF	TGTGCCAGCAGTTTAGACACTCGCTCCTACGAGCAGTACTTC
-	TRBV2	TRBD1	TRBJ2-7	CASTDDRANEQYF	TGTGCCAGCACTGATGACAGGGCTAACGAGCAGTACTTC
few	TRBV6-5	-	TRBJ1-3	CASSYGSIQGNTIYF	TGTGCCAGCAGTTACGGCAGTATACAAGGAAACACCATATATTTT
-	TRBV5-1	-	TRBJ2-3	CASSLRGDGVDTQYF	TGCGCCAGCAGCCTGCGGGGAGACGGGGTAGATACGCAGTATTTT
-	TRBV6-5	-	TRBJ1-4	CASSYETGVNEKLFF	TGTGCCAGCAGTTACGAGACAGGAGTTAATGAAAAACTGTTTTTT
-	TRBV4-1	-	TRBJ2-3	CASSLLARDTQYF	TGCGCCAGCAGCCTCCTAGCGAGAGATACGCAGTATTTT
once	TRBV30	TRBD1	TRBJ1-2	CAWRPLDRELYGYTF	TGTGCCTGGAGGCCACTAGACAGGGAGCTCTATGGCTACACCTTC
-	TRBV7-9	-	TRBJ2-7	CASSLNANGRELSYEQYF	TGTGCCAGCAGCTTAAATGCGAACGGACGGGAGTTGTCCTACGAGCAGTACTTC
-	TRBV28	TRBD1	TRBJ1-5	CASRFSSGAGGQPQHF	TGTGCCAGCAGATTCTCTTCGGGAGCAGGGGGTCAGCCCCAGCATTTT
few	TRBV30	TRBD1	TRBJ1-4	CAWSADRGWGKLFF	TGTGCCTGGAGTGCCGACAGGGGGTGGGGAAAACTGTTTTTT
-	TRBV11-2	TRBD2	TRBJ2-2	CASSKTSGVTGELFF	TGTGCCAGCAGCAAGACTAGCGGTGTAACCGGGGAGCTGTTTTTT
-	TRBV9	-	TRBJ1-1	CASSVDPLLNTEAFF	TGTGCCAGCAGCGTAGATCCTCTTTTGAACACTGAAGCTTTCTTT
few	TRBV28	-	TRBJ2-7	CASSFSPVSGNSYEQYF	TGTGCCAGCAGTTTTTCCCCCGTTAGCGGAAACTCCTACGAGCAGTACTTC
-	TRBV6-6	TRBD1	TRBJ2-7	CASRPDPTGSHEQYF	TGTGCCAGCAGACCCGACCCGACAGGGTCCCACGAGCAGTACTTC
-	TRBV28	TRBD2	TRBJ2-2	CASSLRGGKRTGELFF	TGTGCCAGCAGTTTACGGGGAGGGAAGAGAACCGGGGAGCTGTTTTTT
-	TRBV5-1	TRBD1	TRBJ2-5	CASSAITGEETQYF	TGCGCCAGCAGCGCCATTACAGGGGAAGAGACCCAGTACTTC
-	TRBV29-1	TRBD1	TRBJ1-1	CSARQGLTEAFF	TGCAGCGCCCGACAGGGCTTGACTGAAGCTTTCTTT
few	TRBV15	-	TRBJ2-5	CATSRDPSTGQETQYF	TGTGCCACCAGCAGAGATCCCTCGACAGGTCAAGAGACCCAGTACTTC